This TCR beta chain was recovered during a study of CD8 T cells in ankylosing spondylitis. Germline V lookup: CDR1 SGHRS, CDR2 YFSETQ. CDR3 length: 15 amino acids. Trimming at V came to 3 bases and at J to 6 bases, leaving 5 bases not matched to a gene. Study conclusions and caveats: A TCR beta motif made of 7 to 9 highly homologous variants seemed typical of ankylosing spondylitis blood.

From the 5' RACE reads, TCRdb called clonotypes with MiXCR, one entry per CDR3 protein. This repertoire shows 450,000 to 550,000 distinct CDR3 sequences, 5.3% found once; its top ten account for 3% to 4%. For this clonotype: Its specificity is unknown.

This TCR was recovered from a male donor with ankylosing spondylitis. The chain has TRBV5-1 and TRBJ1-4, with 10 bases fitting TRBD1. The sequenced sample consisted of blood, either unsorted or a sorted T cell fraction (not recorded which). CDR3 coding DNA: TGCGCCAGCAGCTCAGTCGGGACAGGGGATGAAAAACTGTTTTTT. It specifies CASSSVGTGDEKLFF.